The entry below gives a single T cell receptor beta chain sequence along with its context. The antigen remains unidentified. This specimen belongs to a study of T cell responses to AZD1222 COVID-19 vaccine. Study context: The study pooled second doses at about 4 or about 12 weeks. Study-level findings and limits: Close to half of spike-specific TCRs reportedly recognize unmutated variant regions. Scientists sampled the repertoires only once the peak T cell response had passed.

Germline V gene sequence: CDR1 MDHEN, CDR2 SYDVKM. This CDR3 has 16 amino acids. Trimming pared 5 bases from V and 2 bases from J, leaving 18 bases between. TCRdb keeps only in-frame clones here, not all; method: immunoSEQ multiplex PCR. This sample has 100,000 or so clones, with roughly 90% found just once. The receptor was derived from an adult in good health. The starting material was peripheral blood, obtained on day 0 of AZD1222 vaccination. This chain joins TRBV28 and TRBJ1-2; weak D call: TRBD1 (5 bases). As DNA, the CDR3 is TGTGCCAGCAGTACACCCATGGACAACCTGAACTATGGCTACACCTTC. Its protein is CASSTPMDNLNYGYTF.